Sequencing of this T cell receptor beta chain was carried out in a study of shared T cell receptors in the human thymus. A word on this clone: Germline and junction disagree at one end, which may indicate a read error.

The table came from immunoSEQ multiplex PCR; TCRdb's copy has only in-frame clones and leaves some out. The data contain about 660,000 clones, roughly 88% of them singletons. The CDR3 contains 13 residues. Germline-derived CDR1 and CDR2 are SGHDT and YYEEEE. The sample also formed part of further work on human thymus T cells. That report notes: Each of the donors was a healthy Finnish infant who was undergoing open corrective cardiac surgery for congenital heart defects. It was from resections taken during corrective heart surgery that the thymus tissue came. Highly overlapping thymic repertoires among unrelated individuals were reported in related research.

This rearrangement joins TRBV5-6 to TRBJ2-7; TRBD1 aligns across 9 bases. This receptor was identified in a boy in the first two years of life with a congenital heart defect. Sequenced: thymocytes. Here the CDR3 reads CASRDRAANERYF. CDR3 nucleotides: TGTGCCAGCCGGGACAGGGCTGCCAACGAGCGGTACTTC. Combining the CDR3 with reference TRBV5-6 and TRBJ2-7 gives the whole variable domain DAGVTQSPTHLIKTRGQQVTLRCSPKSGHDTVSWYQQALGQGPQFIFQYYEEEERQRGNFPDRFSGHQFPNYSSELNVNALLLGDSALYLCASRDRAANERYFGPGTRLTVT.